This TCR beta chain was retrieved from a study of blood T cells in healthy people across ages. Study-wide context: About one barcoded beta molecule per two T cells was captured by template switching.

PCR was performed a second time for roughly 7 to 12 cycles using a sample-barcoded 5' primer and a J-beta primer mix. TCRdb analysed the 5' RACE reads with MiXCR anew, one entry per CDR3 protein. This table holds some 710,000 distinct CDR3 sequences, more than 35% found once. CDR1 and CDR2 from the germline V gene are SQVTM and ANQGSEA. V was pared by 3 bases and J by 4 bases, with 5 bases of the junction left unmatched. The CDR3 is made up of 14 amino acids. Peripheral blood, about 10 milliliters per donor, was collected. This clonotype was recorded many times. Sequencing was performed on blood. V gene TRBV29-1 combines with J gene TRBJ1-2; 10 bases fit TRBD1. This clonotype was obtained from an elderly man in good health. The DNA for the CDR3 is TGCAGCGTTGACTTGGGACAGGGGAGCTATGGCTACACCTTC. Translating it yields CSVDLGQGSYGYTF. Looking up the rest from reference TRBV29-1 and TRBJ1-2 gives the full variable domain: SAVISQKPSRDICQRGTSLTIQCQVDSQVTMMFWYRQQPGQSLTLIATANQGSEATYESGFVIDKFPISRPNLTFSTLTVSNMSPEDSSIYLCSVDLGQGSYGYTFGSGTRLTVV.